The TCR beta chain under discussion was sequenced for a study of shared clonotypes between healthy human individuals. The authors loaded roughly 200 ng DNA, tens of thousands of T cell genomes, into sorted-subset replicate PCRs. Here immunoSEQ multiplex PCR was the method, and the copy in TCRdb shows in-frame clones only, minus some. Among 300,000 or so clones, less than 85% were seen once, and the ten largest hold about a tenth. V was clipped by 6 bases and J by 1 base; unmatched bases: 6. The CDR3 sequence is 15 residues long. The germline CDR1 and CDR2 sequences are MNHNY and SVGAGI (reference sequence).

Sequenced: memory CD4+ T cells sorted from blood. Subset: CD45RA-negative fraction. The TCR sequence derives from a man aged 25-45 years in good health. The rearrangement joins TRBV6-6 to TRBJ1-1, with TRBD1 identical over 9 bases. CDR3 region: CASSSGTGTNTEAFF. The CDR3, as DNA: TGTGCCAGCAGCAGCGGGACAGGGACGAACACTGAAGCTTTCTTT.